Listed below are T cell receptor beta chains from one sample, sequenced in a study of blood T cells in healthy people across ages. TCRdb itself ran the 5' RACE reads through MiXCR, one entry per CDR3 protein. Counted here are some 1.5 million distinct CDR3 sequences, roughly 27% occurring once; the ten biggest clones make up roughly 8.2%. The source material was blood. These receptors came from a woman aged 25 to 39 in good health. The CDR3 runs from the conserved cysteine through the conserved F or W. Fields, in order: J gene, V gene, clone size, D gene, CDR3 DNA, CDR3 protein. A D gene is named only where the DNA matches it firmly. Part of the rows lack a size; the others show once, few, many or a class for expanded clones.

>TRBJ1-6|TRBV7-2|-|TRBD1
TGTGCCAGCAGGCCTTCCGGGACAGGGAAGTCATCCCTCCACTTT
CASRPSGTGKSSLHF
>TRBJ2-5|TRBV18|-|TRBD1
TGTGCCAGCTCACCCGGGACAGGGGATAAAGAGACCCAGTACTTC
CASSPGTGDKETQYF
>TRBJ2-5|TRBV15|-|-
TGTGCCACCAGCAGAAACCCTAGTTCCCAGCGAGAGACCCAGTACTTC
CATSRNPSSQRETQYF
>TRBJ2-2|TRBV5-1|-|TRBD1
TGCGCCAGCAGCGAGGGACAGGGTATTTTAAGGACCCGGGAGCTGTTTTTT
CASSEGQGILRTRELFF
>TRBJ1-2|TRBV5-1|-|-
TGCGCCAGCAGCTTGGGAGGGAATGCTAACTATGGCTACACCTTC
CASSLGGNANYGYTF
>TRBJ1-6|TRBV5-1|few|-
TGCGCCAGCAGCTTGTCGGACAGCTATCGGATTAATTCACCCCTCCACTTT
CASSLSDSYRINSPLHF
>TRBJ2-3|TRBV4-1|few|-
TGCGCCAGCAGCCCAGCTCAGGCGGATACGCAGTATTTT
CASSPAQADTQYF
>TRBJ1-5|TRBV12-3/TRBV12-4|-|-
TGTGCTAGCAGTTTAGCGTCAGGAGTGGGCAATCAGCCCCAGCATTTT
CASSLASGVGNQPQHF
>TRBJ2-1|TRBV12-3/TRBV12-4|few|TRBD2
TGTGCCGGCAGTCTAGCGGGGGGTTACAATGAGCAGTTCTTC
CAGSLAGGYNEQFF
>TRBJ2-7|TRBV12-3/TRBV12-4|few|-
TGTGCCAGCAGTTTTCGGGGGGCGCGAACCTACGAGCAGTACTTC
CASSFRGARTYEQYF
>TRBJ1-1|TRBV9|-|-
TGTGCCAGCAGCGTAGTTGACGGGTTAGAAGCTTTCTTT
CASSVVDGLEAFF
>TRBJ1-5|TRBV20-1|few|-
TGCAGTGCTAGAGATTCGGGAGGAAGGGGGCAGCCCCAGCATTTT
CSARDSGGRGQPQHF
>TRBJ2-3|TRBV11-3|-|-
TGTGCCAGCGGCTTAGATCACAGGGATACAGATACGCAGTATTTT
CASGLDHRDTDTQYF